The 2 T cell receptor beta chains given below trace back to one sample, sequenced in a study of technical replicates of blood from a few donors. TCRdb keeps only in-frame clones here, not all; method: immunoSEQ multiplex PCR. The data hold 67,000 or so clones, with around 95% observed a single time. Sequencing was carried out using T cells isolated from PBMCs. Every receptor here comes from a human donor in good health.

This clone was recorded only once. The V gene is TRBV6-5, the J gene TRBJ2-3; 10 bases align to TRBD2. Germline V CDR1 and CDR2: MNHEY, SVGAGI. The trim removed 6 bases at V and 3 bases at J, leaving 0 bases unmatched. The CDR3 extends over 13 amino acids. The CDR3 loop reads CASRLAGTDTQYF. The CDR3 coding sequence is TGTGCCAGCAGACTAGCGGGGACAGATACGCAGTATTTT.

The rearrangement joins TRBV9 to TRBJ2-7; TRBD2 matches at 13 bases. Germline V gives CDR1 SGDLS, CDR2 YYNGEE. The CDR3 runs 14 residues. V was clipped by 2 bases and J by 4 bases; unmatched bases: 0. The CDR3 reads CASSVGLAGYEQYF. CDR3 coding DNA: TGTGCCAGCAGCGTGGGACTAGCGGGGTACGAGCAGTACTTC.